Presented here are 17 T cell receptor beta chains from one specimen sequenced in a study of identical twins (dated by TCRdb to about 2016). Library generation was performed with 5' RACE. Sequencing took place on an Illumina HiSeq 2000. The public reads were reprocessed in TCRdb via fastp at Q25 and MiXCR, keeping in-frame beta chains. Rows merge per CDR3 protein into single entries with the most common DNA and genes. The sample has hundreds of thousands of distinct CDR3 sequences on record, 21% of them singletons. The ten largest clones capture 4% to 4.5% of the sample. The same sample was also studied in work on T cells expressing NK-cell markers.

Material: PBMCs. These receptor sequences come from a woman aged 18-30 years in good health.

Remarks on this clonotype: At one end, the junction sequence differs from germline, possibly due to a read error. The rearrangement links TRBV10-3 to TRBJ2-2; 12 nucleotides align to TRBD2. The CDR3 covers 16 residues. Germline V gives CDR1 ENHRY, CDR2 SYGVKD. CDR3 DNA: TGTGCCACCAGTGGGACTAGCGGGTCGAACACCGGGGAGCTGTTTTTT. Its protein product is CATSGTSGSNTGELFF.

This clonotype was counted a single time. The genes are TRBV7-2 and TRBJ2-1; 11 bases align to TRBD2. J lost 15 bases, V lost 5 bases, and 9 bases had no gene match. Germline CDR1 SGHTA, CDR2 FQGNSA. This CDR3 is 13 amino acids long. The CDR3 DNA reads as TGTGCCAGCAGCATTAGCGGGAGGGACCCTCCGTTCTTC. Translating gives CASSISGRDPPFF.

This clonotype turned up a few times. The CDR3 is CASSLMGGPYNEQFF. The CDR3 DNA sequence: TGCGCCAGCAGCCTAATGGGGGGCCCCTACAATGAGCAGTTCTTC. The V and J genes are TRBV4-1 and TRBJ2-1, with D perhaps assigned TRBD1 or TRBD2 (6 bases each). Germline V gives CDR1 MGHRA, CDR2 YSYEKL. Trimming left V 4 bases short and J 2 bases short, with 12 bases between. This CDR3 is 15 amino acids long.

The chain combines TRBV7-2 with TRBJ2-7; tentatively, D is TRBD2 (6 bases). Trimming stripped 5 bases from V and 4 bases from J, with 9 bases between. Germline lookup yields CDR1 SGHTA and CDR2 FQGNSA. This CDR3 has 12 amino acids. The CDR3 loop reads CASSPSEYEQYF. CDR3 bases: TGTGCCAGCAGCCCTAGCGAATACGAGCAGTACTTC.

CDR3 nucleotides: TGTGCCAGCAGCGTAGGGCCAGCTAACTACGAGCAGTACTTC. Translated: CASSVGPANYEQYF. V and J are TRBV9 and TRBJ2-7, with unresolved D. V lost 0 bases to trimming and J lost 3 bases, with 10 bases between them. The CDR3 extends over 14 amino acids. CDR1 is SGDLS, CDR2 YYNGEE, per germline.

There are a few counts of this clonotype. This chain uses TRBV29-1 with TRBJ2-6; D is possibly TRBD1 or TRBD2 (5 bases each). The V gene lost 0 bases and the J gene lost 2 bases, with 8 bases spanning the gap. CDR3 size: 15 residues. Germline CDR1 and CDR2: SQVTM and ANQGSEA. The CDR3 DNA reads TGCAGCGTTGAAGAACTAGGGGCTGGGGCCAACGTCCTGACTTTC. Protein: CSVEELGAGANVLTF.

The CDR3 spells CASRAGIPYEQYF. The CDR3 DNA follows: TGTGCCAGCAGGGCAGGGATACCCTACGAGCAGTACTTC. The chain recombines TRBV2 with TRBJ2-7; weak D call: TRBD1 (5 bases). CDR1 and CDR2 (germline): SNHLY, FYNNEI. The CDR3 runs to 13 residues. The V gene lost 6 bases and the J gene lost 2 bases, with 11 bases spanning the gap.

In its sample, this clonotype was seen a few times. This rearrangement joins TRBV29-1 to TRBJ2-7; the D is unclear. In germline, CDR1 is SQVTM, CDR2 ANQGSEA. Deletions cut 5 bases from V and 3 bases from J, with 8 bases between. The CDR3 totals 11 residues. The CDR3 loop reads CSVRVLYEQYF. DNA of the CDR3: TGCAGCGTTCGAGTCCTCTACGAGCAGTACTTC.

The V gene is TRBV27, the J gene TRBJ2-1; D may match TRBD1 or TRBD2 (5 bases each). V was pared by 4 bases and J by 4 bases, with 14 bases between. The germline V gene encodes CDR1 MNHEY and CDR2 SMNVEV (reference sequence). This CDR3 is 15 amino acids long. CDR3 amino acids: CASSSPLGDYNEQFF. CDR3 bases: TGTGCCAGCAGTTCCCCTTTGGGGGATTACAATGAGCAGTTCTTC.

V and J are TRBV20-1 and TRBJ2-2; D not resolved. This CDR3 is built from 12 residues. The germline gives CDR1 DFQATT, CDR2 SNEGSKA (reference sequence). Trimming took 6 bases from V and 7 from J, leaving 12 bases between them. The CDR3 DNA sequence: TGCAGTGCCCCCGCCTGGGGCGGGGAGCTGTTTTTT. It yields the protein CSAPAWGGELFF.

This clonotype came up many times. V usage is TRBV20-1 and J usage is TRBJ2-3; 13 positions agree with TRBD2. Per germline, CDR1 DFQATT and CDR2 SNEGSKA (reference sequence). This CDR3 comprises 15 residues. V lost 1 base to trimming and J lost 3 bases; unmatched junction nucleotides: 1. The CDR3 is CSARGTSGSTDTQYF. The CDR3 DNA reads TGCAGTGCTAGAGGGACTAGCGGGAGTACAGATACGCAGTATTTT.

The V call is TRBV12-3 or TRBV12-4, the J call TRBJ2-1, with TRBD2 matching 11 bases. The V and J ends lost 7 bases and 7 bases, in that order; junction bases with no gene match: 12. This CDR3 is 16 amino acids long. The CDR3 DNA sequence: TGTGCCAGCACCCCCCAAAGACTAGCGGGAACGAATGAGCAGTTCTTC. Translated: CASTPQRLAGTNEQFF.

For this clonotype: At one end the junction does not follow the germline gene, possibly because of a read error. This rearrangement joins TRBV5-6 to TRBJ2-3; D gene uncertain. Germline values: CDR1 SGHDT, CDR2 YYEEEE. The CDR3 covers 15 residues. This CDR3 reads CASSLRRESTDAQYF. CDR3 bases: TGTGCCAGCAGCTTGAGGAGAGAATCCACAGATGCGCAGTATTTT.

In its sample, this clonotype was seen a few times. The J gene is TRBJ2-1, the V gene TRBV4-1; D is ambiguous. The germline CDR1 and CDR2 sequences are MGHRA and YSYEKL. V was cut by 2 bases and J by 1 base, with 9 bases left in between. CDR3 length equals 15 residues. CDR3 bases: TGCGCCAGCAGCCAACTTTACGATTCCTACAATGAGCAGTTCTTC. Translation: CASSQLYDSYNEQFF.

This clonotype was seen a handful of times. This chain uses TRBV15 with TRBJ2-7, with TRBD2 identical over 7 bases. CDR3 size: 13 residues. V shed 11 bases, J shed 0 bases, and the junction held 7 bases outside the gene matches. Per germline, CDR1 LNHNV and CDR2 YYDKDF (reference sequence). CDR3 sequence: CAARAGTSYEQYF. In DNA, the CDR3 is TGTGCCGCAAGAGCGGGGACCTCCTACGAGCAGTACTTC.

This clonotype was detected only a few times. The chain uses TRBV29-1 and TRBJ2-7; D unclear. Germline-derived CDR1 and CDR2 are SQVTM and ANQGSEA. The V gene lost 0 bases and the J gene lost 1 base, with 19 bases spanning the gap. The CDR3 covers 17 residues. CDR3 in DNA: TGCAGCGTTGAAGATTTTATAGAAGGAAGACCGTCCTACGAGCAGTACTTC. Translating gives CSVEDFIEGRPSYEQYF.

The V and J genes are TRBV6-2 or TRBV6-3 and TRBJ2-1; 8 positions match TRBD2. After removal of 6 bases from V and 6 bases from J, the junction contained 10 bases not matched to a gene. The germline V gene encodes CDR1 MNHEY and CDR2 SVGEGT. CDR3 length: 15 amino acids. The CDR3 region is CASRPLREASNEQFF. DNA of the CDR3: TGTGCCAGCAGGCCACTGCGGGAGGCCTCCAATGAGCAGTTCTTC.